The sequence of this T cell receptor beta chain was determined in a study of T cell repertoires in cytomegalovirus infection. Study-level information: Indications of both CMV infection and matching HLA type were provided by public TCR beta signatures.

Via MiXCR, TCRdb re-called the reads, giving one row per CDR3 protein. The sample holds just under 300,000 distinct CDR3 sequences, about a tenth seen once. This clonotype came up many times. Its antigen is not known. General study points: The response measured ex vivo was dominated by TCR beta clonotypes (HLA-C-restricted and CMV-specific).

The CDR3 runs 14 residues. Germline CDR1 SGHTA, CDR2 FQGNSA. J was trimmed by 4 bases and V by 3 bases; bases with no gene match: 4. The TCR originated in a human donor in good health (CMV status not recorded). Some clones in this sample may be carry-over from other donors' samples. Sequencing was carried out using PBMCs. The chain links TRBV7-2 to TRBJ1-2, with 8 bases fitting TRBD1. DNA for the CDR3: TGTGCCAGCAGCTTGACAGGGGTTGGCTATGGCTACACCTTC. It codes for CASSLTGVGYGYTF.